The 13 T cell receptor beta chains reported below all come from one sample, sequenced in a study of blood T cell repertoires in COVID-19. Clones were read by immunoSEQ multiplex PCR, and TCRdb kept only the in-frame ones, dropping some. The top ten clones hold just over 7% of a sample with 380,000 or so clones, 80% to 90% of them seen once. The sample consisted of peripheral blood. The receptors were gathered from a woman aged 60-70 years with COVID-19, enrolled during active disease.

This clone came up once. This chain uses TRBV7-8 with TRBJ1-2; D ambiguous. This CDR3 spans 13 amino acids. Trimming cost V 1 base and J 4 bases, with 7 bases left between them. Germline loops: CDR1 SGHVS, CDR2 FQNEAQ. The CDR3 protein is CASSLGGVYGYTF. For the CDR3, the DNA is TGTGCCAGCAGCTTAGGGGGAGTCTATGGCTACACCTTC.

The V gene is TRBV11-2, the J gene TRBJ1-1; D gene ambiguous. The CDR3 consists of 13 residues. V was shortened by 2 bases and J by 2 bases, with 6 bases between the two germline ends. CDR1 is SGHAT and CDR2 is FQNNGV in the germline V gene. Here the CDR3 DNA reads TGTGCCAGCAGCTTAACAGCAAACACTGAAGCTTTCTTT. It specifies CASSLTANTEAFF.

The rearrangement uses TRBV4-2 and TRBJ1-4; 7 nucleotides line up with TRBD1. Germline V gives CDR1 LGHNA, CDR2 YNFKEQ. The CDR3 is 14 amino acids. J was trimmed by 7 bases and V by 4 bases; bases with no gene match: 6. The CDR3 region is CASSRERTGEKLFF. The DNA of the CDR3 is TGTGCCAGCAGCCGAGAGAGGACAGGTGAAAAACTGTTTTTT.

The V and J genes are TRBV7-2 and TRBJ1-4, with 7 positions matching TRBD1. The CDR3 runs to 16 residues. With 4 bases clipped from V and 8 bases from J, the junction kept 13 bases outside the gene matches. Germline CDR1 reads SGHTA; CDR2 reads FQGNSA. The CDR3: CASSSRRQGLGEKLFF. In DNA form, the CDR3 reads TGTGCCAGCAGCTCGAGACGACAGGGTTTAGGCGAAAAACTGTTTTTT.

The chain uses TRBV3-1 (or the pseudogene TRBV3-2) and TRBJ1-4, with a possible D match to TRBD1 (6 bases). Germline CDR1 reads LGHDT; CDR2 reads YNNKEL (reference sequence). V was shortened by 6 bases and J by 1 base, with 21 bases between the two germline ends. The CDR3 length is 18 residues. The CDR3 DNA follows: TGTGCCAGCAGGCGCTATCAGGGGACCGCGGGAACTAATGAAAAACTGTTTTTT. It translates to CASRRYQGTAGTNEKLFF.

Notes on this clone: Other DNA sequences of this sample code for an identical CDR3. The chain is built from TRBV3-1 (or the pseudogene TRBV3-2) and TRBJ2-1; 10 nucleotides align to TRBD2. Per germline, CDR1 LGHDT and CDR2 YNNKEL (reference sequence). This CDR3 comprises 16 residues. V was pared by 4 bases and J by 7 bases, with 10 bases of the junction left unmatched. The CDR3 nucleotides are TGTGCCAGCAGCCCATGGGCCAGCGGGGGGGCGAATGAGCAGTTCTTC. Its translation: CASSPWASGGANEQFF.

V gene TRBV5-5 combines with J gene TRBJ1-4; tentatively, D is TRBD1 (5 bases). The ends were cut back, 5 bases at V and 1 base at J, with 15 bases in the middle. Germline assignment: CDR1 SGHKS and CDR2 YYEKEE (reference sequence). This CDR3 is 16 amino acids long. CDR3: CASSAGGIGTNEKLFF. The CDR3 region has the DNA TGTGCCAGCAGTGCGGGGGGGATAGGAACTAATGAAAAACTGTTTTTT. The entire variable domain, with the rest obtained from reference TRBV5-5 and TRBJ1-4, is as follows: DAGVTQSPTHLIKTRGQQVTLRCSPISGHKSVSWYQQVLGQGPQFIFQYYEKEERGRGNFPDRFSARQFPNYSSELNVNALLLGDSALYLCASSAGGIGTNEKLFFGSGTQLSVL.

V gene TRBV7-8 combines with J gene TRBJ1-2, with a possible D match to TRBD1 (5 bases). Germline CDR1 reads SGHVS; CDR2 reads FQNEAQ. This CDR3 is built from 13 residues. Trimming removed 5 bases at V and 8 bases at J, with 15 bases between. CDR3 DNA sequence: TGTGCCAGCAGCCGAGGATTAGGGGCGGGCTACACCTTC. This encodes CASSRGLGAGYTF.

The V gene is TRBV4-1, the J gene TRBJ2-3; D possibly corresponds to TRBD2 (6 bases). This CDR3 is 17 amino acids long. CDR1 MGHRA and CDR2 YSYEKL come from the germline V gene. Trimming stripped 0 bases from V and 2 bases from J, with 15 bases between. The CDR3 DNA is TGCGCCAGCAGCCAAGAAATGGCGGGGCCAGACACAGATACGCAGTATTTT. Protein product: CASSQEMAGPDTDTQYF.

This chain links TRBV9 with TRBJ1-2, with D unresolved. Per germline, CDR1 SGDLS and CDR2 YYNGEE. V was trimmed by 0 bases and J by 2 bases, leaving 26 bases between them. The CDR3 runs 20 residues. In DNA, the CDR3 is TGTGCCAGCAGCGTAGGTCCCTTCCCGGCCGAGGGATTACTGAACTATGGCTACACCTTC. Translated, it gives CASSVGPFPAEGLLNYGYTF.

In DNA, the CDR3 is TGCGCCAGCAGCTTCCCCAGCGGGGGAGTGACTAGCACAGATACGCAGTATTTT. Translating gives CASSFPSGGVTSTDTQYF. This chain links TRBV5-1 with TRBJ2-3, with 8 bases matching TRBD2. Germline CDR1 SGHRS, CDR2 YFSETQ. Trimming took 2 bases from V and 0 from J; bases not matched to a gene: 11. This CDR3 is built from 18 residues.

This chain links TRBV6-5 with TRBJ2-3; 7 bases map to TRBD1. Germline CDR1 MNHEY, CDR2 SVGAGI. The V segment lost 6 bases and the J segment 5 bases; nucleotides outside the gene matches: 8. The CDR3 is made up of 14 amino acids. The CDR3 sequence: CASSFDRAGDTQYF. The CDR3 region has the DNA TGTGCCAGCAGCTTCGACAGGGCCGGAGATACGCAGTATTTT.

The chain joins TRBV6-1 to TRBJ2-7; D gene uncertain. The CDR3 is 12 residues long. V was shortened by 5 bases and J by 3 bases, with 8 bases between the two germline ends. The germline V gene has CDR1 MNHNS and CDR2 SASEGT. CDR3 residues: CASSSSYYEQYF. DNA for the CDR3: TGTGCCAGCAGTTCGAGCTACTACGAGCAGTACTTC.